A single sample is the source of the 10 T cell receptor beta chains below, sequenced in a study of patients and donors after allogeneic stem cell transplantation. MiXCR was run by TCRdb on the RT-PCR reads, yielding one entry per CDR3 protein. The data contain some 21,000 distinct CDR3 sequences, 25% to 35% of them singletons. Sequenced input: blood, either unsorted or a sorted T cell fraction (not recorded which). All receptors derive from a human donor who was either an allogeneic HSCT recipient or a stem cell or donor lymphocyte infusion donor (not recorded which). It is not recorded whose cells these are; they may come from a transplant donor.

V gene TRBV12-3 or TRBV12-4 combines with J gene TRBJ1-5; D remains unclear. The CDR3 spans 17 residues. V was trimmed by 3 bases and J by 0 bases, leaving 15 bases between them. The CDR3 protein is CASSLGWTSYSNQPQHF. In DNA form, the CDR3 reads TGTGCCAGCAGTTTGGGTTGGACGTCTTATAGCAATCAGCCCCAGCATTTT.

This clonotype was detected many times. The CDR3 DNA reads TGTGCCAGCAGCTTGGGTCCGACAGATGAGCAGTTCTTC. It specifies CASSLGPTDEQFF. The chain uses TRBV5-6 and TRBJ2-1, with D perhaps TRBD1 (5 bases). Germline V gives CDR1 SGHDT, CDR2 YYEEEE. Trimming took 0 bases from V and 8 from J, leaving 9 bases between them. The CDR3 contains 13 residues.

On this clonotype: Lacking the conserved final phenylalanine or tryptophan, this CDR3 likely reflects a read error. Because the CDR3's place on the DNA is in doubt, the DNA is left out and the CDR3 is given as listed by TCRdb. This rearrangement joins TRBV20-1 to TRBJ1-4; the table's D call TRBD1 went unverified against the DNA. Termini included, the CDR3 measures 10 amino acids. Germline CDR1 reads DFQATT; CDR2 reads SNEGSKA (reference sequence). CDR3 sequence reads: CSAKGPRGTL.

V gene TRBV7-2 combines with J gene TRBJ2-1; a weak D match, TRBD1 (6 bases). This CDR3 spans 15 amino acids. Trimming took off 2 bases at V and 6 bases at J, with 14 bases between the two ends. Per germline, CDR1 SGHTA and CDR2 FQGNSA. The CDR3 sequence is CASSLSGGASNEQFF. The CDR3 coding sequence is TGTGCCAGCAGCTTATCTGGGGGCGCGAGCAATGAGCAGTTCTTC. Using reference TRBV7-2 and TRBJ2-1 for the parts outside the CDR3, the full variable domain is GAGVSQSPSNKVTEKGKDVELRCDPISGHTALYWYRQSLGQGLEFLIYFQGNSAPDKSGLPSDRFSAERTGGSVSTLTIQRTQQEDSAVYLCASSLSGGASNEQFFGPGTRLTVL.

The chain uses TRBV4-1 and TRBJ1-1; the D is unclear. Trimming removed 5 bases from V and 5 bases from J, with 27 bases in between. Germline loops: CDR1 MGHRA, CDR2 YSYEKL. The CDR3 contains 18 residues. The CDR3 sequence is CASSYQPRATYSETEAFF. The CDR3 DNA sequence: TGCGCCAGCAGCTATCAGCCAAGGGCCACTTATTCGGAAACTGAAGCTTTCTTT.

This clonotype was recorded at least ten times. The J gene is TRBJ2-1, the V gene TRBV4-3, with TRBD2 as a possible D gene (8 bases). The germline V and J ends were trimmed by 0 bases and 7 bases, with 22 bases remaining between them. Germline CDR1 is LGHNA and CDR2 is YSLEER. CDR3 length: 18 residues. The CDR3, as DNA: TGCGCCAGCAGCCAAGATCTTCCCCCAGCGGGGGACAGTAATGAGCAGTTCTTC. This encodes CASSQDLPPAGDSNEQFF.

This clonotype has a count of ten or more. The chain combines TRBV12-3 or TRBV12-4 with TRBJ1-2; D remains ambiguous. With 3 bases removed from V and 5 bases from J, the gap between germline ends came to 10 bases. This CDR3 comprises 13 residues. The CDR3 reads CASSLSEVYGYTF. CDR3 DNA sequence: TGTGCCAGCAGTTTGAGTGAGGTTTATGGCTACACCTTC.

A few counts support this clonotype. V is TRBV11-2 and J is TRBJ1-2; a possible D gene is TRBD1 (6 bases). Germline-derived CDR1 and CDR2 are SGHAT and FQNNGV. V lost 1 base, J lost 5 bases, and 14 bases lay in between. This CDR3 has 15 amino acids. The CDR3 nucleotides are TGTGCCAGCAGCTTAGTAGGGGGGCACCTATATGGCTACACCTTC. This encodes CASSLVGGHLYGYTF.

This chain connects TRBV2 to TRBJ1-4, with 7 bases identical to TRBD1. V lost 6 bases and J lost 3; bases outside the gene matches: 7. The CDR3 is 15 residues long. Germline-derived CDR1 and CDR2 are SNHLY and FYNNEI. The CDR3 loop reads CASSEQGTANEKLFF. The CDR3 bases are TGTGCCAGCAGCGAACAGGGGACGGCTAATGAAAAACTGTTTTTT.

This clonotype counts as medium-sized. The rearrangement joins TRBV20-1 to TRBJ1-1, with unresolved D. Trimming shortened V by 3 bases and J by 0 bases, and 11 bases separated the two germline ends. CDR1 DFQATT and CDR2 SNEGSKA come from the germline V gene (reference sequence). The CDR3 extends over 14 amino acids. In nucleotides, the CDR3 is TGCAGTGCTAGTTATCAGGTTATGAACACTGAAGCTTTCTTT. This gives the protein CSASYQVMNTEAFF.